This record covers a single T cell receptor (beta chain). Authors' methods: The authors estimated nucleated cell counts from reference gene primer amplification. The method was immunoSEQ multiplex PCR; TCRdb's version includes in-frame clones alone and lacks a portion of them. That table gives V, J and clone size, and the DNA gave D and trimming. The sample consists of 150,000 or so clones, around 81% of them appearing once. This sample is part of a study of blood T cell repertoires in COVID-19. Per germline, CDR1 SGHRS and CDR2 YFSETQ. The CDR3 has 11 amino acids. V lost 3 bases and J lost 6, with 4 bases in between.

This chain joins TRBV5-1 and TRBJ2-1; no clear D gene. This TCR was recovered from a man aged 55 to 70 with active or convalescent COVID-19. Sequenced: peripheral blood. This chain's CDR3 is CASSSGNEQFF. The CDR3 DNA reads as TGCGCCAGCAGCTCCGGCAATGAGCAGTTCTTC. Based on the CDR3 plus reference TRBV5-1 and TRBJ2-1, the full variable domain is KAGVTQTPRYLIKTRGQQVTLSCSPISGHRSVSWYQQTPGQGLQFLFEYFSETQRNKGNFPGRFSGRQFSNSRSEMNVSTLELGDSALYLCASSSGNEQFFGPGTRLTVL.